Following are 21 T cell receptor beta chains from one sample sequenced in a study of shared clonotypes between healthy human individuals. Produced via immunoSEQ multiplex PCR; TCRdb's table is partial and in-frame only. The table records some 1.5 million clones, 98% of them present only once. Material: naive CD4+ T cells sorted from blood. Subset indicated: CD45RA+ positively selected. The source is a man aged 25-45 years in good health.

This clone occurred once. The J gene is TRBJ2-3, the V gene TRBV5-4, with 8 bases lining up with TRBD2. The CDR3 is 15 residues long. V dropped 4 bases and J dropped 1; count of bases not matched to a gene: 5. The germline gives CDR1 SGHNT, CDR2 YYREEE (reference sequence). The CDR3 reads CASSVGRAGTDTQYF. As DNA, the CDR3 is TGTGCCAGCAGCGTCGGGAGGGCCGGCACAGATACGCAGTATTTT. The full variable domain, completed using reference TRBV5-4 and TRBJ2-3, is ETGVTQSPTHLIKTRGQQVTLRCSSQSGHNTVSWYQQALGQGPQFIFQYYREEENGRGNFPPRFSGLQFPNYSSELNVNALELDDSALYLCASSVGRAGTDTQYFGPGTRLTVL.

The chain uses TRBV10-2 and TRBJ2-7; TRBD2 agrees at 10 bases. The CDR3 sequence is 17 residues long. V shed 3 bases and J 4 bases; nucleotides not matched to a gene: 12. Per germline, CDR1 WSHSY and CDR2 SAAADI. CDR3 in amino acids: CASSEMGLLAGDYEQYF. Here the CDR3 DNA reads TGCGCCAGCAGTGAAATGGGATTGCTAGCGGGAGATTACGAGCAGTACTTC.

The table lists this clone with a count of one. The rearrangement uses TRBV5-1 and TRBJ1-4, with D possibly matching TRBD1 (5 bases). Trimming stripped 4 bases from V and 5 bases from J, with 12 bases between. The germline gives CDR1 SGHRS, CDR2 YFSETQ. The CDR3 totals 14 residues. The CDR3 DNA is TGCGCCAGCAGCCCCCCGGGGCCGAATGAAAAACTGTTTTTT. Protein product: CASSPPGPNEKLFF. Filled out from reference TRBV5-1 and TRBJ1-4, the complete variable domain reads KAGVTQTPRYLIKTRGQQVTLSCSPISGHRSVSWYQQTPGQGLQFLFEYFSETQRNKGNFPGRFSGRQFSNSRSEMNVSTLELGDSALYLCASSPPGPNEKLFFGSGTQLSVL.

The J gene is TRBJ2-7, the V gene TRBV28; TRBD2 matches at 11 bases. This CDR3 spans 20 amino acids. Germline assignment: CDR1 MDHEN and CDR2 SYDVKM. The junction had 15 bases not matched to a gene; V was cut back by 1 base and J by 1 base. As DNA, the CDR3 is TGTGCCAGCAGTTTATCTTTCCGGACAGCCGGGACTAGCGGATCCTACGAGCAGTACTTC. This translates into CASSLSFRTAGTSGSYEQYF.

The rearrangement links TRBV27 to TRBJ2-3; possible D gene TRBD2, 6 bases. CDR3 size: 14 residues. Germline values: CDR1 MNHEY, CDR2 SMNVEV (reference sequence). V was cut by 8 bases and J by 2 bases, with 14 bases left in between. In nucleotides, the CDR3 is TGTGCCAGCTCCAGACTAGGTCCCACAGATACGCAGTATTTT. Its translation: CASSRLGPTDTQYF.

This chain links TRBV6-6 with TRBJ2-7, with 8 positions matching TRBD2. The germline gives CDR1 MNHNY, CDR2 SVGAGI (reference sequence). This CDR3 has 16 residues. V dropped 6 bases and J dropped 3; count of bases not matched to a gene: 13. The CDR3 DNA follows: TGTGCCAGCAGGCCCTCCCCAGCGGGAGTTAACTACGAGCAGTACTTC. This translates into CASRPSPAGVNYEQYF.

In nucleotides, the CDR3 is TGTGCCAGTAGTATAGCTAGCGGGGATGAGCAGTTCTTC. This gives the protein CASSIASGDEQFF. This chain links TRBV19 with TRBJ2-1, with 9 positions matching TRBD2. J lost 8 bases, V lost 1 base, and 0 bases had no gene match. Germline CDR1 LNHDA, CDR2 SQIVND (reference sequence). This CDR3 has 13 residues.

The rearrangement links TRBV19 to TRBJ1-4; no definite D call. Trimming took off 4 bases at V and 15 bases at J, with 12 bases between the two ends. CDR3 length equals 11 residues. Looked up from germline, CDR1 is LNHDA and CDR2 is SQIVND (reference sequence). In DNA, the CDR3 is TGTGCCAGTAGTACCGGACCTACAGTGTTTTTT. Protein sequence: CASSTGPTVFF.

The chain's CDR3 is CASSLVAGNTGELFF. In nucleotides, the CDR3 is TGTGCCAGCAGCTTGGTTGCCGGGAACACCGGGGAGCTGTTTTTT. The chain is built from TRBV5-4 and TRBJ2-2; D uncertain. Per the germline V gene, CDR1 is SGHNT and CDR2 is YYREEE (reference sequence). V lost 0 bases and J 1 base, leaving 7 bases between the germline ends. This CDR3 has 15 residues. Looking up the rest from reference TRBV5-4 and TRBJ2-2 gives the full variable domain: ETGVTQSPTHLIKTRGQQVTLRCSSQSGHNTVSWYQQALGQGPQFIFQYYREEENGRGNFPPRFSGLQFPNYSSELNVNALELDDSALYLCASSLVAGNTGELFFGEGSRLTVL.

CDR3 DNA: TGTGCCAGCGCCCTTAAGGGCGGGATAAGATACAATGAGCAGTTCTTC. It translates to CASALKGGIRYNEQFF. This chain joins TRBV2 and TRBJ2-1; D is perhaps TRBD2 (6 bases). The CDR3 is made up of 16 amino acids. Between the trimmed V and J ends, which lost 8 bases and 4 bases, there was a span of 21 bases. Looked up from germline, CDR1 is SNHLY and CDR2 is FYNNEI.

Note on this clone: At one end, the junction sequence differs from germline, possibly due to a read error. The gene calls are TRBV5-4 and TRBJ2-1; the D gene is possibly TRBD2 (6 bases). Germline assignment: CDR1 SGHNT and CDR2 YYREEE (reference sequence). This CDR3 comprises 13 residues. In DNA form, the CDR3 reads TGTGCCAGCAGCCCGGGACTGATAAATGAACAGTTCTTC. It encodes CASSPGLINEQFF.

The CDR3 here is CASSKGDRGTLSNQPQHF. In DNA form, the CDR3 reads TGTGCCAGCAGCAAAGGAGATCGGGGGACCCTTAGCAATCAGCCCCAGCATTTT. This chain uses TRBV21-1 with TRBJ1-5. TRBV21-1 is classified as a pseudogene. This CDR3 contains 18 residues.

The chain employs TRBV25-1 and TRBJ2-7, with 9 bases aligning to TRBD2. J was trimmed by 1 base and V by 2 bases; bases with no gene match: 3. CDR1 MGHDK and CDR2 SYGVNS come from the germline V gene. The CDR3 is 15 amino acids. CDR3 in DNA: TGTGCCAGCAGTGAAGGACTAGCGAGATCCTACGAGCAGTACTTC. Its translation: CASSEGLARSYEQYF.

The chain is built from TRBV6-1 and TRBJ2-1; 8 bases line up with TRBD2. The germline gives CDR1 MNHNS, CDR2 SASEGT. The J segment lost 7 bases and the V segment lost 4 bases, leaving 12 bases of the junction unmatched. The CDR3 is made up of 16 amino acids. The CDR3 coding sequence is TGTGCCAGCAGTGGACCCCTAGCGGGTCCCCTGAATGAGCAGTTCTTC. Its translation: CASSGPLAGPLNEQFF.

The chain links TRBV7-9 to TRBJ2-3; the D gene is possibly TRBD2 (5 bases). The V end lost 1 base, the J end lost 2 bases, and 13 bases lay between the germline ends. The germline CDR1 and CDR2 sequences are SEHNR and FQNEAQ (reference sequence). The CDR3 consists of 16 residues. CDR3 sequence reads: CASSLVLGAPTDTQYF. The CDR3 nucleotides are TGTGCCAGCAGCTTAGTTTTGGGAGCCCCCACAGATACGCAGTATTTT.

The chain combines TRBV2 with TRBJ1-4; 7 nucleotides match TRBD1. Germline values: CDR1 SNHLY, CDR2 FYNNEI. This CDR3 is 12 amino acids long. Unmatched junction bases numbered 0, after V lost 4 bases and J lost 7 bases. CDR3 DNA: TGTGCCAGCAGTGGACAGGGTGAAAAACTGTTTTTT. This encodes CASSGQGEKLFF.

This chain uses TRBV5-1 with TRBJ2-3, with unresolved D. This CDR3 is 15 amino acids long. The V end was cut by 4 bases, the J end by 1 base, with 13 bases between. Germline V lookup: CDR1 SGHRS, CDR2 YFSETQ. The CDR3 nucleotides are TGCGCCAGCAGCCTCTCGGAGTGGGGCACAGATACGCAGTATTTT. It specifies CASSLSEWGTDTQYF.

The chain links TRBV2 to TRBJ2-3; tentative D call: TRBD2 (6 bases). V was clipped by 4 bases and J by 2 bases, with 16 bases between them. The CDR3 is 16 amino acids. Germline V gives CDR1 SNHLY, CDR2 FYNNEI. The CDR3 coding sequence is TGTGCCAGCAGTGGGGAGGCTCTTAGCTTCACAGATACGCAGTATTTT. Translation: CASSGEALSFTDTQYF.

The chain has TRBV5-1 and TRBJ2-7; TRBD2 matches 10 bases. V shed 2 bases and J 3 bases; nucleotides not matched to a gene: 5. Germline CDR1 reads SGHRS; CDR2 reads YFSETQ. CDR3 length: 15 amino acids. CDR3 loop: CASSFGTSEVYEQYF. CDR3 nucleotides: TGCGCCAGCAGCTTCGGGACTAGCGAAGTCTACGAGCAGTACTTC.

Notes on this clone: Other DNA variants within this sample encode the same CDR3. The CDR3 protein is CASSLEAGVSGEQFF. Here the CDR3 DNA reads TGCGCCAGCAGCTTGGAAGCGGGAGTAAGTGGTGAGCAGTTCTTC. The chain has TRBV5-1 and TRBJ2-1; 8 bases map to TRBD2. With 0 bases clipped from V and 9 bases from J, the junction kept 8 bases outside the gene matches. The CDR3 runs 15 residues. The germline V gene has CDR1 SGHRS and CDR2 YFSETQ.

J is TRBJ2-3 and V is TRBV25-1; D is ambiguous. The germline V gene has CDR1 MGHDK and CDR2 SYGVNS. V shed 3 bases and J shed 1 base, with 8 bases lying between them. The CDR3 has 14 amino acids. This CDR3 is CASSDHRGTDTQYF. The CDR3 nucleotides read TGTGCCAGCAGTGACCACCGGGGCACAGATACGCAGTATTTT.